This passage covers 5 T cell receptor beta chains from one sample sequenced in a study of beta chain features in type 1 diabetes (dated by TCRdb to the late 2010s). Overall study outcomes, separate from this receptor: In all four CD4+ subsets, TCRB CDR3 length was moderately but significantly shorter in type 1 diabetes patients.

These TCRs' antigens remain unknown. Library generation was performed with the immunoSEQ multiplex PCR assay. The entire isolated RNA was reverse transcribed using the High Capacity cDNA Reverse Transcription Kit, and thus expressed TCRB transcripts were sequenced. The immuneACCESS repertoire file appears here via TCRdb, limited to in-frame rearrangements. These files lack a portion of the clones; in checked studies, under half of the deficit traces to unresolved V genes, and the cause of the others is not known. A total of 50,000 or so clones appear in this sample, around 40% of them only once. The ten largest clones capture more than 0.1% of the sample. The sample comprised stem cell memory CD4+ T cells from blood. The cell subset or site label of this sample denotes: stem cell-like memory CD4+ T cells. Receptors were obtained from a man in his thirties or forties with type 1 diabetes.

This clone was counted only a few times. This chain joins TRBV6-6 and TRBJ2-5; perhaps TRBD1 as D (5 bases). The CDR3 length is 13 residues. Germline V CDR1 and CDR2: MNHNY, SVGAGI (reference sequence). The V end was cut by 6 bases, the J end by 2 bases, with 10 bases between. CDR3 protein: CASSSDMQETQYF. The CDR3 DNA sequence: TGTGCCAGCAGCTCGGACATGCAAGAGACCCAGTACTTC.

Here the CDR3 reads CASSAVRGRYQETQYF. CDR3 in DNA: TGCGCCAGCAGCGCAGTCCGCGGGAGGTACCAAGAGACCCAGTACTTC. The chain uses TRBV5-1 and TRBJ2-5, with 8 bases lining up with TRBD2. Losses at the gene ends were 4 bases for V and 0 bases for J; bases not matched to a gene: 8. The CDR3 covers 16 residues. Germline V gene sequence: CDR1 SGHRS, CDR2 YFSETQ.

This clone was counted a few times. The rearrangement joins TRBV9 to TRBJ2-5; TRBD2 matches 8 bases. J was trimmed by 0 bases and V by 2 bases; bases with no gene match: 3. This CDR3 contains 15 residues. Germline V CDR1 and CDR2: SGDLS, YYNGEE. The CDR3 loop is CASSVGLDYQETQYF. For the CDR3, the DNA is TGTGCCAGCAGCGTGGGACTAGACTACCAAGAGACCCAGTACTTC.

The chain is built from TRBV4-3 and TRBJ2-3, with D maybe TRBD1 (6 bases). There are 18 residues in the CDR3. Trimming cost V 0 bases and J 5 bases, with 21 bases left between them. Germline lookup yields CDR1 LGHNA and CDR2 YSLEER. CDR3 residues: CASSQDLLQGRLRDTQYF. For the CDR3, the DNA is TGCGCCAGCAGCCAAGATCTGCTGCAGGGGAGATTGAGAGATACGCAGTATTTT.

The chain links TRBV5-1 to TRBJ2-1; a possible D gene is TRBD2 (5 bases). The length of the CDR3 is 16 residues. V was shortened by 0 bases and J by 3 bases, with 13 bases between the two germline ends. The germline gives CDR1 SGHRS, CDR2 YFSETQ. CDR3 sequence reads: CASSLGASFFYNEQFF. As DNA, the CDR3 is TGCGCCAGCAGCTTGGGGGCTAGCTTTTTCTACAATGAGCAGTTCTTC.